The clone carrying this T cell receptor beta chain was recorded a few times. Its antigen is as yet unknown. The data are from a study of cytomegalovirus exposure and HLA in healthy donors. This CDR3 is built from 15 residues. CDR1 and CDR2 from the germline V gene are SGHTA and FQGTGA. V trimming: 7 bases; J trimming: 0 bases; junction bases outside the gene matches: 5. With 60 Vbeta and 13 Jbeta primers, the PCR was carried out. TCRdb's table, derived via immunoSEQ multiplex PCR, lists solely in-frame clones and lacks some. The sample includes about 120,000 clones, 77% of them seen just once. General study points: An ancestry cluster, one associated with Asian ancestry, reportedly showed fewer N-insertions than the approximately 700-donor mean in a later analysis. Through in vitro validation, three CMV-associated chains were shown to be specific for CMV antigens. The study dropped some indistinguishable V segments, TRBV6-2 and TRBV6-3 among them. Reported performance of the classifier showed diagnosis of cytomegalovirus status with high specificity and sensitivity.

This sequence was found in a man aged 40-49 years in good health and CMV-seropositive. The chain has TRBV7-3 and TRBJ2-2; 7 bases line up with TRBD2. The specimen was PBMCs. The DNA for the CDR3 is TGTGCCAGCACCTGGGGGGGTTCGAACACCGGGGAGCTGTTTTTT. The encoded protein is CASTWGGSNTGELFF.